The 8 T cell receptor beta chains presented below share a single source sample, sequenced in a study of T cells in Graves' hyperthyroidism and ophthalmopathy. There were TCR beta CDR3 regions amplified from RNA transcripts. Initially, a first-round RT-PCR of the TCR CDR3 employed the HTBI primer set. TCRdb reanalysed the multiplex PCR reads using MiXCR and keeps one entry per CDR3 protein. This sample has some 500,000 distinct CDR3 sequences; approximately 16% occur once, and the top ten carry over 25%. Sequencing was done on a sample of blood. These receptors were taken from a woman aged 30 to 39 with Graves' ophthalmopathy.

This clonotype was recorded many times. The J gene is TRBJ2-1, the V gene TRBV7-2; D might be TRBD2 (6 bases). V was shortened by 8 bases and J by 0 bases, with 14 bases between the two germline ends. This CDR3 is 15 amino acids long. Per germline, CDR1 SGHTA and CDR2 FQGNSA. CDR3 sequence (DNA): TGTGCCAGCGCCAAAGGCGGGATCTCCTACAATGAGCAGTTCTTC. This translates into CASAKGGISYNEQFF.

In its sample, this clonotype was seen many times. The chain couples TRBV28 to TRBJ1-2; the match to TRBD1 covers 12 bases. With 4 bases clipped from V and 7 bases from J, the junction kept 10 bases outside the gene matches. The CDR3 sequence is 16 residues long. In germline, CDR1 is MDHEN, CDR2 SYDVKM. CDR3 sequence (DNA): TGTGCCAGCAGTTGGGACCCGGGACAGGGGGCGGCTGGCTACACCTTC. Translating it yields CASSWDPGQGAAGYTF.

Written as DNA, the CDR3 is TGCGCCAGCAGCTTGTTGGGCCAGGGGAATTACGAGCAGTACTTC. Its translation: CASSLLGQGNYEQYF. The J gene is TRBJ2-7, the V gene TRBV5-1; D perhaps matches TRBD1 (6 bases). The V end lost 1 base, the J end lost 4 bases, and 15 bases lay between the germline ends. CDR1 SGHRS and CDR2 YFSETQ come from the germline V gene. The CDR3 loop spans 15 amino acids.

This clonotype was counted many times. This sequence joins TRBV7-2 and TRBJ2-5; D possibly matches TRBD1 or TRBD2 (5 bases each). V shed 1 base and J shed 2 bases, with 14 bases lying between them. Germline CDR1 SGHTA, CDR2 FQGNSA. There are 16 residues in the CDR3. CDR3 loop: CASSLVGLAEQETQYF. CDR3 DNA: TGTGCCAGCAGCTTAGTGGGGCTAGCAGAGCAAGAGACCCAGTACTTC.

V is TRBV10-3 and J is TRBJ1-2, with TRBD1 as a possible D gene (5 bases). V was shortened by 0 bases and J by 6 bases, with 8 bases between the two germline ends. The CDR3 contains 13 residues. CDR1 ENHRY and CDR2 SYGVKD come from the germline V gene. This CDR3 is CAISESRGHGYTF. Written as DNA, the CDR3 is TGTGCCATCAGTGAGTCGAGGGGACATGGCTACACCTTC.

J is TRBJ1-2 and V is TRBV5-8; possible D gene TRBD1, 5 bases. CDR1 and CDR2 (germline): SGHTS, YDEGEE. The CDR3 runs 14 residues. Trimming cost V 6 bases and J 5 bases, with 17 bases left between them. In DNA, the CDR3 is TGTGCCAGCACCGGGTTCCAGGGACCGTATGGCTACACCTTC. It encodes CASTGFQGPYGYTF.

This clonotype appeared a few times. The CDR3 sequence is CASEPGGSYNEQFF. The CDR3 nucleotides read TGTGCCAGCGAACCGGGGGGCTCCTACAATGAGCAGTTCTTC. This rearrangement joins TRBV28 to TRBJ2-1; 7 positions agree with TRBD2. CDR3 length equals 14 residues. CDR1 is MDHEN and CDR2 is SYDVKM in the germline V gene. V dropped 8 bases and J dropped 0; count of bases not matched to a gene: 4.

This clonotype was seen ten or more times. V gene TRBV15 combines with J gene TRBJ1-5; D call uncertain. This CDR3 has 14 amino acids. Germline V CDR1 and CDR2: LNHNV, YYDKDF (reference sequence). Trimming shortened V by 6 bases and J by 1 base, and 10 bases separated the two germline ends. CDR3 sequence: CATRTGSSNQPQHF. Here the CDR3 DNA reads TGTGCCACCAGAACGGGGAGCAGCAATCAGCCCCAGCATTTT.